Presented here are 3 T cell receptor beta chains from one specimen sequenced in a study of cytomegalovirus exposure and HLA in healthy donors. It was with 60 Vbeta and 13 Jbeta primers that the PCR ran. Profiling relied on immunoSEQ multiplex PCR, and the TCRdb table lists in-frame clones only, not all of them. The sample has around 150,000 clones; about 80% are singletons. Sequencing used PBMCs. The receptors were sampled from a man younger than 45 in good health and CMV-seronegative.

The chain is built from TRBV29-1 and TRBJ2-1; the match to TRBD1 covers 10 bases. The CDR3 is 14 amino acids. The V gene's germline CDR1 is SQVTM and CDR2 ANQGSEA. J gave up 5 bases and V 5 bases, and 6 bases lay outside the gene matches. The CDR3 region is CSVRDRGRHNEQFF. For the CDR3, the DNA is TGCAGCGTTCGTGACAGGGGGCGACACAATGAGCAGTTCTTC.

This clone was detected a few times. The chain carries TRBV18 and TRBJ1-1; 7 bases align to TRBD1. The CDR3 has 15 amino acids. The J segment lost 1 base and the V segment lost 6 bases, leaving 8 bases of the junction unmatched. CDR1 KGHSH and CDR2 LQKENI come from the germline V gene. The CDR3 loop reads CASSSPGQTNTEAFF. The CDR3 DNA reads TGTGCCAGCTCGTCCCCGGGACAGACGAACACTGAAGCTTTCTTT.

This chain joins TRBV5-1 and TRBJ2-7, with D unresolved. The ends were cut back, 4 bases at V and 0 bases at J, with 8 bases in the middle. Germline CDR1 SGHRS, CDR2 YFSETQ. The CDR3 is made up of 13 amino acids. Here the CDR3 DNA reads TGCGCCAGCAGCCTAGACTTCTCCTACGAGCAGTACTTC. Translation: CASSLDFSYEQYF.